The TCR beta chain under discussion was sequenced for a study of human T cells and chemical hapten exposure (dated by TCRdb to the early 2020s). Looking at the study overall: For sensitization, 2% DPC in acetone was applied to a roughly 2 cm by roughly 2 cm area of upper inner arm skin. Patch tests used Finn chambers with 0.01% DPC on the upper back, scored after 6 days by International Contact Dermatitis Research Group standards. Throughout the approximately 26-week study period, patients were also given weekly therapeutic DPC doses on the scalp. Blood was sampled from patients pre-sensitization (week 0) and at 2, 6 and about 24 weeks after DPC sensitization. Alopecia areata with under or over 50% scalp involvement, alopecia totalis and alopecia universalis were represented in the patient cohort, which was mostly female. This study followed changes in the peripheral blood TCR repertoire in vivo during primary and secondary sensitization of alopecia patients to the hapten diphenylcyclopropenone (DPC). About 28 alopecia patients gave blood for TCR sequencing at one to four time points (pre-sensitization, 2, 6 and 24 weeks). The libraries were sequenced as a pool, and the TCR yield per sample differed mostly because of small variations in library volumes within the pool.

The germline V and J ends show losses of 4 bases and 4 bases respectively, and no gene match explains 12 bases of the junction. The germline V gene supplies CDR1 SGHRS and CDR2 YFSETQ. Inclusive of the bounding cysteine and phenylalanine, the CDR3 is 16 residues long. This entry keeps only the CDR3 DNA: 48 bases, framed from base 1. Library prep was done by RACE. The listed sequencing device is NextSeq 500. During library preparation, unique molecular identifiers were attached to individual cDNA molecules so that TCRs could be counted in a quantitative, reproducible way. Both TCR alpha and TCR beta chains were sequenced from each blood RNA sample. The study's processing was this. Samples had a median of roughly 98,000 TCRs, with a range from about 23,224 to 750,000. The Decombinator software suite was used to annotate V, J and CDR3 in the TCR reads. To make PS versus PT1 abundance plots, every sample was subsampled to the same number of TCRs (28,000). TCRs were defined as expanded if absent before sensitization and observed at least eight times at the 2-week time point. TCRdb reworked the public reads: Q25 trimming with fastp, MiXCR clone assembly, productive beta chains retained. Rows are unified per CDR3 protein, each entry keeping the most common DNA and genes. Clone size and V and J calls follow TCRdb, not the original study. Present in this sample are some 190,000 distinct CDR3 sequences, under 25% of which were seen just once. The ten largest clones take up approximately 6.4% of the sample.

This sample's time point label indicates: patch test 1, 2 weeks after DPC sensitization. The treatment or condition label corresponds to: therapeutic diphenylcyclopropenone sensitization with weekly scalp DPC. At every patch-test visit, the blood draw took place before the patch test was put on. Eligible patients were aged 18 to 70, diagnosed with alopecia, deemed suitable for DPC therapy, and excluded if pregnant. Total RNA was extracted from unfractionated whole blood collected in Tempus Blood RNA tubes. Broader findings and caveats from the paper: Compared with pre-sensitization or healthy control sets, expanded TCRs formed significantly more large CDR3 similarity clusters, which is consistent with antigen-driven responses. DPC sensitization did not change how many TCRs were above 1 in 1000 frequency, and no evidence was found of alterations in global repertoire structure. After repeated subsampling, changes were observed in the strength of the expansion versus patch-test correlation and in the threshold at which the correlation became significant. Because every patient had alopecia, a presumed autoimmune disease, the patients' immune response might differ from that of healthy individuals. The number of PT1 expanded TCRs positively correlated with patch test score, significant at thresholds 8, 16 and 32 but not 4.

Comment on this clonotype: It lacks a known antigen. No per-base quality is available; no much larger clone lies one base away.

Sequencing used whole blood, obtained in connection with sensitization to the hapten diphenylcyclopropenone (DPC). The clonotype originates from a woman between 50 and 59 years old with alopecia areata. Some clones in this sample may be carry-over from other donors' samples. The V and J segments used are TRBV5-1 and TRBJ2-5; 8 junctional bases match TRBD2. The sequenced DNA is TGCGCCAGCAGCCGAACCCCCTTGCGGGAGGCAGAGACCCAGTACTTC. Its translation reads: CASSRTPLREAETQYF. This CDR3, with the reference TRBV5-1 and TRBJ2-5 proteins standing in past its ends, gives the full variable domain KAGVTQTPRYLIKTRGQQVTLSCSPISGHRSVSWYQQTPGQGLQFLFEYFSETQRNKGNFPGRFSGRQFSNSRSEMNVSTLELGDSALYLCASSRTPLREAETQYFGPGTRLLVL.